This T cell receptor beta chain was sequenced during a study of T cell responses to AZD1222 COVID-19 vaccine. Whole-study results and caveats: CD4 TCRs associated with vaccination spanned spike, dominating at 160-218 and 743-854. Just a handful of AZD1222 recipients were seropositive at baseline. None of the repertoires were sampled until the peak T cell response had passed.

CDR3 length: 14 amino acids. Trimming removed 6 bases from V and 6 bases from J, with 17 bases in between. Germline V gene sequence: CDR1 SNHLY, CDR2 FYNNEI. Regarding this clone: The antigen is unknown.

Sequencing used immunoSEQ multiplex PCR; TCRdb keeps in-frame clones, though not all of them. The sample has 86,000 or so clones; 80% to 95% are singletons. The analysis combined second doses at about 4 or about 12 weeks. The sequence came from an adult who received the AZD1222 COVID-19 vaccine. This sample comprised peripheral blood, obtained 28 days after the second AZD1222 dose. V is TRBV2 and J is TRBJ1-1; perhaps TRBD1 as D (6 bases). The CDR3 coding sequence is TGTGCCAGCAGGAACCCTAACGCAGGGGCTGAAGCTTTCTTT. It yields the protein CASRNPNAGAEAFF.